A single sample gave rise to the 18 T cell receptor beta chains below, sequenced in a study of T cell responses to AZD1222 COVID-19 vaccine. TCRdb keeps only in-frame clones here, not all; method: immunoSEQ multiplex PCR. The sample records around 100,000 clones, 70% to 90% being singletons. The sequenced sample was peripheral blood, obtained on day 0 of AZD1222 vaccination. All receptors come from an adult in good health.

This sequence joins TRBV7-2 and TRBJ2-7; unclear D gene. The CDR3 is 13 amino acids. Trimming left V 1 base short and J 7 bases short, with 11 bases between. CDR1 and CDR2 from the germline V gene are SGHTA and FQGNSA. The CDR3 loop reads CASSLVMADEQYF. The CDR3 DNA reads TGTGCCAGCAGCTTAGTGATGGCGGATGAGCAGTACTTC.

V and J are TRBV4-3 and TRBJ1-5; TRBD1 matches 8 bases. V lost 0 bases and J lost 6; bases outside the gene matches: 4. This CDR3 has 15 residues. Per germline, CDR1 LGHNA and CDR2 YSLEER. The CDR3: CASSQDSQGAQPQHF. DNA of the CDR3: TGCGCCAGCAGCCAAGATAGTCAGGGGGCTCAGCCCCAGCATTTT.

This clone occurred once. The genes are TRBV19 and TRBJ1-3; weak D call: TRBD1 (6 bases). The germline V gene encodes CDR1 LNHDA and CDR2 SQIVND (reference sequence). This CDR3 is built from 14 residues. V was trimmed by 6 bases and J by 0 bases, leaving 9 bases between them. This CDR3 reads CASSTDSSGNTIYF. Written as DNA, the CDR3 is TGTGCCAGTAGCACGGACAGCTCTGGAAACACCATATATTTT.

The rearrangement uses TRBV4-3 and TRBJ1-1; no definite D call. Trimming removed 4 bases from V and 1 base from J, with 10 bases in between. Germline CDR1 and CDR2: LGHNA and YSLEER. This CDR3 has 14 residues. CDR3 coding DNA: TGCGCCAGCAGCCTAGGAGAGGGGAACACTGAAGCTTTCTTT. This gives the protein CASSLGEGNTEAFF.

V gene TRBV19 combines with J gene TRBJ2-2, with 8 positions matching TRBD2. In germline, CDR1 is LNHDA, CDR2 SQIVND (reference sequence). The CDR3 runs 15 residues. After removal of 10 bases from V and 1 base from J, the junction contained 8 bases not matched to a gene. CDR3 amino acids: CATARGGLNTGELFF. CDR3 coding DNA: TGTGCCACCGCACGGGGGGGCCTGAACACCGGGGAGCTGTTTTTT.

The rearrangement joins TRBV5-1 to TRBJ1-1, with 7 bases lining up with TRBD1. Germline V lookup: CDR1 SGHRS, CDR2 YFSETQ. After removal of 3 bases from V and 8 bases from J, the junction contained 10 bases not matched to a gene. The CDR3 has 14 amino acids. CDR3 protein: CASSSRTDRAEAFF. CDR3 nucleotide sequence: TGCGCCAGCAGCTCACGAACTGACAGGGCAGAAGCTTTCTTT.

This rearrangement joins TRBV7-9 to TRBJ1-2, with D possibly being TRBD1 (6 bases). The CDR3 consists of 13 residues. Trimming left V 1 base short and J 5 bases short, with 8 bases between. Germline V lookup: CDR1 SEHNR, CDR2 FQNEAQ (reference sequence). The CDR3 spells CASSLEGGYGYTF. As DNA, the CDR3 is TGTGCCAGCAGCTTAGAGGGGGGTTATGGCTACACCTTC. Together with reference TRBV7-9 and TRBJ1-2, the CDR3 gives the full variable domain: DTGVSQNPRHKITKRGQNVTFRCDPISEHNRLYWYRQTLGQGPEFLTYFQNEAQLEKSRLLSDRFSAERPKGSFSTLEIQRTEQGDSAMYLCASSLEGGYGYTFGSGTRLTVV.

This clone was counted once. This rearrangement joins TRBV12-5 to TRBJ2-2; D perhaps matches TRBD2 (6 bases). The CDR3 has 17 residues. V lost 4 bases to trimming and J lost 0 bases, with 15 bases between them. Per germline, CDR1 LGHNT and CDR2 FRNRAP. CDR3 DNA sequence: TGTGCTAGTGGTTCCCCTGCTGGAGGGACGAACACCGGGGAGCTGTTTTTT. Translating gives CASGSPAGGTNTGELFF. Together with reference TRBV12-5 and TRBJ2-2, the CDR3 gives the full variable domain: DARVTQTPRHKVTEMGQEVTMRCQPILGHNTVFWYRQTMMQGLELLAYFRNRAPLDDSGMPKDRFSAEMPDATLATLKIQPSEPRDSAVYFCASGSPAGGTNTGELFFGEGSRLTVL.

This clone was seen only once. V is TRBV12-3 or TRBV12-4 and J is TRBJ1-2; the D is unclear. This CDR3 region has 12 residues. The V gene lost 4 bases and the J gene lost 8 bases, with 11 bases spanning the gap. CDR3 DNA: TGTGCCAGCAGTTACCTTGTCGGGGGCTACACCTTC. It specifies CASSYLVGGYTF.

This chain uses TRBV6-2 or TRBV6-3 with TRBJ2-7; D is ambiguous. CDR1 and CDR2 from the germline V gene are MNHEY and SVGEGT. Trimming took 3 bases from V and 0 from J, leaving 6 bases between them. This CDR3 is 13 amino acids long. The CDR3 sequence: CASSYRSSYEQYF. CDR3 bases: TGTGCCAGCAGTTATCGGAGCTCCTACGAGCAGTACTTC.

This rearrangement joins TRBV19 to TRBJ2-2; 8 nucleotides align to TRBD1. There are 16 residues in the CDR3. Germline-derived CDR1 and CDR2 are LNHDA and SQIVND (reference sequence). Trimming took 6 bases from V and 6 from J; bases not matched to a gene: 12. Written as DNA, the CDR3 is TGTGCCAGTAGCCTGATCGACAGGGGTGTTGCCGGGGAGCTGTTTTTT. Translated, it gives CASSLIDRGVAGELFF. The entire variable domain, with the rest obtained from reference TRBV19 and TRBJ2-2, is as follows: DGGITQSPKYLFRKEGQNVTLSCEQNLNHDAMYWYRQDPGQGLRLIYYSQIVNDFQKGDIAEGYSVSREKKESFPLTVTSAQKNPTAFYLCASSLIDRGVAGELFFGEGSRLTVL.

V usage is TRBV6-4 and J usage is TRBJ1-5; a possible D gene is TRBD1 (6 bases). The germline V and J ends were trimmed by 4 bases and 1 base, with 11 bases remaining between them. CDR3 length: 15 amino acids. In germline, CDR1 is MRHNA, CDR2 SNTAGT. CDR3 sequence reads: CASSGRQGSNQPQHF. The DNA of the CDR3 is TGTGCCAGCAGTGGGCGTCAGGGGAGCAATCAGCCCCAGCATTTT.

The chain has TRBV19 and TRBJ1-3; D unresolved. This CDR3 contains 14 residues. Trimming removed 4 bases at V and 0 bases at J, with 7 bases between. In germline, CDR1 is LNHDA, CDR2 SQIVND (reference sequence). The CDR3 loop reads CASSKATSGNTIYF. The CDR3 DNA reads TGTGCCAGTAGTAAAGCGACCTCTGGAAACACCATATATTTT.

This clone was recorded only once. The chain uses TRBV19 and TRBJ2-2, with unresolved D. CDR1 is LNHDA, CDR2 SQIVND, per germline (reference sequence). Trimming removed 5 bases at V and 9 bases at J, with 10 bases between. This CDR3 is 12 amino acids long. CDR3 DNA sequence: TGTGCCAGTAGTTACGAAGGGAGGGAGCTGTTTTTT. It codes for CASSYEGRELFF.

The V gene is TRBV18, the J gene TRBJ2-5; perhaps TRBD2 as D (6 bases). Germline-derived CDR1 and CDR2 are KGHSH and LQKENI. This CDR3 has 16 residues. Trimming took 4 bases from V and 1 from J, leaving 16 bases between them. The CDR3 region is CASSLRRDFSQETQYF. DNA of the CDR3: TGTGCCAGCTCACTCCGCCGGGACTTCTCCCAAGAGACCCAGTACTTC.

This clone was picked up one time. The rearrangement links TRBV28 to TRBJ1-2; D is possibly TRBD1 (5 bases). The ends were cut back, 7 bases at V and 8 bases at J, with 17 bases in the middle. The germline V gene has CDR1 MDHEN and CDR2 SYDVKM. This CDR3 has 13 amino acids. For the CDR3, the DNA is TGTGCCAGCAATGGGGCCTCCCGTGGGGGCTACACCTTC. Amino acids: CASNGASRGGYTF.

The chain recombines TRBV4-2 with TRBJ2-7; 10 bases line up with TRBD2. The CDR3 runs to 16 residues. V trimming: 2 bases; J trimming: 7 bases; junction bases outside the gene matches: 11. Looked up from germline, CDR1 is LGHNA and CDR2 is YNFKEQ. The CDR3 nucleotides are TGTGCCAGCAGCCAAACAGCGGGAGGGCTCTTCGGGGAGCAGTACTTC. This sequence encodes CASSQTAGGLFGEQYF.

The J gene is TRBJ2-7, the V gene TRBV7-2; TRBD2 matches 9 bases. Germline values: CDR1 SGHTA, CDR2 FQGNSA. After removal of 6 bases from V and 10 bases from J, the junction contained 10 bases not matched to a gene. The CDR3 loop spans 13 amino acids. In DNA form, the CDR3 reads TGTGCCAGCAGGAAGGCGGGAGGGAGGGAACAGTACTTC. It translates to CASRKAGGREQYF.